This paragraph covers one T cell receptor (beta chain) sequence. This entry belongs to a study of shared clonotypes between healthy human individuals. The authors divided CD4+ cells into CD45RA+ naive and CD45RA-negative memory subsets. Germline-derived CDR1 and CDR2 are SGHAT and FQNNGV. Trimming left V 3 bases short and J 1 base short, with 12 bases between. This CDR3 is 15 amino acids long. Sorted-subset replicate PCRs used around 0.2 ug DNA, about 30,000 T cell genomes. Measured with immunoSEQ multiplex PCR; TCRdb has only the in-frame clones, and not every one. Altogether approximately 320,000 clones are present, around two thirds being singletons, with the ten largest covering around a tenth.

This TCR came from a man in his thirties or forties in good health. This chain uses TRBV11-2 with TRBJ1-1; possibly TRBD1 for D (5 bases). Sequencing used memory CD4+ T cells sorted from blood. Subset defined: CD45RA-negative fraction. The CDR3 DNA follows: TGTGCCAGCAGCTTTAAAGGGACCGCGAACACTGAAGCTTTCTTT. Residues: CASSFKGTANTEAFF.